These T cell receptor beta chains were read from a single sample in a study of beta chain features in type 1 diabetes. Profiling relied on immunoSEQ multiplex PCR, and the TCRdb table lists in-frame clones only, not all of them. The sample contains 350,000 to 400,000 clones, around 15% of which appear only once. Specimen: naive CD4+ T cells from blood. Receptors originate from a woman between 18 and 29 years old in good health. Each CDR3 is given with its conserved first and last residue. A D gene is named only where the DNA matches it firmly. Size values are once, few and many counts, or a class for expanded clones, and some rows have none.

V gene	D gene	clone size	J gene	CDR3 protein	CDR3 DNA
TRBV9	TRBD2	NA	TRBJ2-1	CASSVVAGVGNEQFF	TGTGCCAGCAGCGTAGTGGCGGGAGTGGGCAATGAGCAGTTCTTC
TRBV18	NA	few	TRBJ2-5	CASSPSGETQYF	TGTGCCAGCTCACCATCGGGAGAGACCCAGTACTTC
TRBV15	NA	once	TRBJ2-2	CATRESANTGELFF	TGTGCCACCAGGGAGTCTGCGAACACCGGGGAGCTGTTTTTT
TRBV5-4	TRBD1	few	TRBJ2-4	CASSLEQGALAKNIQYF	TGTGCCAGCAGCCTCGAACAGGGGGCCCTAGCCAAAAACATTCAGTACTTC
TRBV7-9	TRBD2	few	TRBJ2-7	CASSFSGRSGTSDEQYF	TGTGCCAGCAGCTTCAGCGGCCGCTCCGGGACTAGCGACGAGCAGTACTTC
TRBV28	NA	NA	TRBJ2-5	CASSRQVLGTQYF	TGTGCCAGCAGCAGACAAGTCCTCGGGACCCAGTACTTC
TRBV4-3	TRBD2	NA	TRBJ2-3	CASSHGLAVDTQYF	TGCGCCAGCAGCCACGGACTAGCGGTAGATACGCAGTATTTT
TRBV7-9	TRBD2	NA	TRBJ2-1	CASSPLSGRLNNEQFF	TGTGCCAGCAGCCCCCTTTCCGGGAGGTTGAACAATGAGCAGTTCTTC
TRBV6-1	TRBD1	NA	TRBJ1-2	CASSALTGGNYGYTF	TGTGCCAGCAGTGCCCTGACAGGGGGAAACTATGGCTACACCTTC
TRBV7-8	TRBD1	NA	TRBJ1-2	CASSSNYRGGYGYTF	TGTGCCAGCAGCTCCAACTACAGGGGCGGCTATGGCTACACCTTC
TRBV5-4	NA	NA	TRBJ2-7	CASSPLGSAKAYEQYF	TGTGCCAGCAGCCCGCTGGGGAGCGCTAAAGCCTACGAGCAGTACTTC
TRBV25-1	TRBD2	NA	TRBJ2-7	CASVAGGIYEQYF	TGTGCCAGCGTAGCGGGAGGGATCTACGAGCAGTACTTC
TRBV18	TRBD1	few	TRBJ2-7	CASSLGTGSTYEQYF	TGTGCCAGCTCATTAGGGACAGGCAGCACCTACGAGCAGTACTTC
TRBV9	TRBD2	NA	TRBJ2-1	CASSVTSGSGSVYNEQFF	TGTGCCAGCAGCGTAACTAGCGGGAGTGGTTCGGTCTACAATGAGCAGTTCTTC
TRBV14	TRBD2	NA	TRBJ2-1	CASSLGLAGGFEQFF	TGTGCCAGCAGCCTGGGACTAGCGGGAGGTTTTGAGCAGTTCTTC
TRBV28	TRBD1	NA	TRBJ2-5	CASTRDRGKTQYF	TGTGCCAGCACCCGGGACAGGGGCAAGACCCAGTACTTC
TRBV28	NA	few	TRBJ2-7	CASSLGAGYEQYF	TGTGCCAGCAGTTTAGGGGCAGGGTACGAGCAGTACTTC
TRBV30	TRBD1	NA	TRBJ2-5	CAWSRQGAEETQYF	TGTGCCTGGAGTAGACAGGGGGCCGAAGAGACCCAGTACTTC
TRBV23-1	TRBD2	NA	TRBJ2-1	CASSQAGGEDNEQFF	TGCGCCAGCAGTCAAGCGGGAGGGGAGGACAATGAGCAGTTCTTC
TRBV9	TRBD2	NA	TRBJ2-1	CASSVTTQLARGSYNEQFF	TGTGCCAGCAGCGTGACAACTCAACTAGCGAGAGGTTCCTACAATGAGCAGTTCTTC
TRBV6-5	NA	NA	TRBJ2-6	CASSVGDAGANVLTF	TGTGCCAGCAGTGTAGGAGACGCTGGGGCCAACGTCCTGACTTTC
TRBV7-2	TRBD2	NA	TRBJ2-3	CASSSRLAEPTDTQYF	TGTGCCAGCAGCTCCAGACTAGCGGAGCCCACAGATACGCAGTATTTT
TRBV6-5	TRBD1	few	TRBJ2-5	CASSKDRGETQYF	TGTGCCAGCAGTAAGGACAGGGGGGAGACCCAGTACTTC
TRBV30	NA	NA	TRBJ2-7	CAWSLNYEQYF	TGTGCCTGGAGTTTAAACTACGAGCAGTACTTC
TRBV30	TRBD1	NA	TRBJ2-7	CAWSSGGFYEQYF	TGTGCCTGGAGTTCAGGGGGCTTCTACGAGCAGTACTTC
TRBV9	NA	NA	TRBJ2-7	CASSVEGISSYEQYF	TGTGCCAGCAGCGTAGAGGGGATTAGCTCCTACGAGCAGTACTTC
TRBV5-1	TRBD2	NA	TRBJ2-3	CASMPSGKTDTQYF	TGCGCCAGCATGCCCAGCGGGAAGACAGATACGCAGTATTTT
TRBV30	NA	NA	TRBJ1-1	CAWSGPGSTEAFF	TGTGCCTGGAGTGGACCCGGGAGCACTGAAGCTTTCTTT
TRBV5-6	NA	NA	TRBJ2-5	CASSFSGVQETQYF	TGTGCCAGCAGCTTCTCAGGCGTGCAAGAGACCCAGTACTTC
TRBV7-9	NA	few	TRBJ2-2	CASSLGQGRNTGELFF	TGTGCCAGCAGCTTAGGGCAGGGTCGGAACACCGGGGAGCTGTTTTTT
TRBV7-8	TRBD2	NA	TRBJ2-2	CASISVAGVDTGELFF	TGTGCCAGCATTTCGGTCGCGGGAGTGGACACCGGGGAGCTGTTTTTT
TRBV7-7	NA	NA	TRBJ2-7	CASSLFVAVYEQYF	TGTGCCAGCAGCTTATTTGTAGCGGTCTACGAGCAGTACTTC
TRBV27	NA	few	TRBJ2-5	CASSYRDYQETQYF	TGTGCCAGCAGTTACCGAGACTATCAAGAGACCCAGTACTTC
TRBV23-1	NA	NA	TRBJ1-5	CASSQSPGRARNQPQHF	TGCGCCAGCAGTCAATCTCCCGGCAGGGCTCGCAATCAGCCCCAGCATTTT
TRBV6-6	TRBD1	few	TRBJ2-1	CATDNRGRNNEQFF	TGTGCCACCGACAACAGGGGGCGAAACAATGAGCAGTTCTTC
TRBV27	NA	few	TRBJ1-5	CASSGTPDSNQPQHF	TGTGCCAGCAGTGGGACACCAGATAGCAATCAGCCCCAGCATTTT
TRBV19	TRBD1	NA	TRBJ2-3	CASSAPPGTALDTQYF	TGTGCCAGTAGTGCTCCCCCCGGGACAGCGCTAGATACGCAGTATTTT
TRBV5-1	NA	NA	TRBJ1-2	CAIRTGNYGYTF	TGCGCCATCCGGACGGGGAACTATGGCTACACCTTC
TRBV7-2	NA	few	TRBJ1-5	CASSLGPDQPQHF	TGTGCCAGCAGCTTGGGGCCGGATCAGCCCCAGCATTTT
TRBV30	NA	few	TRBJ2-7	CAWRRGGVGEQYF	TGTGCCTGGAGAAGGGGTGGCGTGGGTGAGCAGTACTTC
TRBV7-9	TRBD2	NA	TRBJ2-5	CASSRLAGDRRETQYF	TGTGCCAGCAGCCGACTAGCGGGAGACCGTCGGGAGACCCAGTACTTC
TRBV7-3	NA	few	TRBJ2-1	CASSLTPLATYNEQFF	TGTGCCAGCAGCTTAACCCCCCTAGCGACCTACAATGAGCAGTTCTTC
TRBV30	TRBD1	NA	TRBJ2-7	CAWSVTGAEQYF	TGTGCCTGGAGTGTGACAGGGGCCGAGCAGTACTTC
TRBV9	TRBD2	NA	TRBJ2-2	CASSRTSGETGELFF	TGTGCCAGCAGTCGGACTAGCGGGGAGACCGGGGAGCTGTTTTTT
TRBV19	TRBD1	NA	TRBJ2-7	CASSDRAYYEQYF	TGTGCCAGTAGTGACAGGGCATACTACGAGCAGTACTTC
TRBV4-2	NA	NA	TRBJ2-1	CASSQEWEGGANEQFF	TGTGCCAGCAGCCAAGAGTGGGAGGGGGGGGCAAATGAGCAGTTCTTC
TRBV7-9	TRBD2	NA	TRBJ2-1	CASSAGVGYNEQFF	TGTGCCAGCAGTGCGGGAGTAGGGTACAATGAGCAGTTCTTC
TRBV29-1	TRBD2	NA	TRBJ2-3	CSARTSGRTDTQYF	TGCAGCGCCAGGACTAGCGGGAGGACAGATACGCAGTATTTT
TRBV7-9	NA	NA	TRBJ2-1	CASSFFDEQFF	TGTGCCAGCAGCTTCTTCGATGAGCAGTTCTTC
TRBV5-4	NA	NA	TRBJ2-1	CASSLNAGSLREQFF	TGTGCCAGCAGCTTGAATGCGGGATCCTTAAGGGAGCAGTTCTTC
TRBV6-6	NA	few	TRBJ1-4	CASRTGVNEKLFF	TGTGCCAGCAGAACAGGAGTTAATGAAAAACTGTTTTTT
TRBV7-9	NA	few	TRBJ1-5	CASSLGLAPQHF	TGTGCCAGCAGCTTAGGGCTTGCCCCCCAGCATTTT
TRBV6-5	NA	few	TRBJ2-1	CASSYRTGVEQFF	TGTGCCAGCAGTTACCGGACTGGGGTTGAGCAGTTCTTC